This T cell receptor beta chain was captured in a study of T cell changes during pregnancy in multiple sclerosis. This clone was counted only a few times. Repertoires were generated with immunoSEQ multiplex PCR, while TCRdb's copy carries only in-frame clones and drops some. Of 85,000 to 100,000 clones listed, more than 85% are singletons. The CDR3 extends over 16 amino acids. Per the germline V gene, CDR1 is MGHRA and CDR2 is YSYEKL. Trimming took off 2 bases at V and 7 bases at J, with 18 bases between the two ends. The specimen comprised peripheral blood, sampled before pregnancy. This receptor was obtained from a female donor with multiple sclerosis, enrolled in a pregnancy study. The rearrangement joins TRBV4-1 to TRBJ2-1, with a weak D call TRBD2 (5 bases). Written as DNA, the CDR3 is TGCGCCAGCAGCCAAAACCCAGCGGTGACCGCAAATGAGCAGTTCTTC. Encoded protein: CASSQNPAVTANEQFF.